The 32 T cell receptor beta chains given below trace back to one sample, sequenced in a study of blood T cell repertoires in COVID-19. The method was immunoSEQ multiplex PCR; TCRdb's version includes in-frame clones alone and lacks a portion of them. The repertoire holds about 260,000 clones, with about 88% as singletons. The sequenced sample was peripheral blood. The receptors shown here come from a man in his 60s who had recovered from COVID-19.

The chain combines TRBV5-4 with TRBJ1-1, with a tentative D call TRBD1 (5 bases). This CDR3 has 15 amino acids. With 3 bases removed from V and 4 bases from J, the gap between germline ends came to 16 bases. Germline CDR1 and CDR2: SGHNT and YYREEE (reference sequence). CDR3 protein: CASSWKGQGGTEAFF. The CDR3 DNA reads TGTGCCAGCAGCTGGAAAGGGCAGGGTGGCACTGAAGCTTTCTTT.

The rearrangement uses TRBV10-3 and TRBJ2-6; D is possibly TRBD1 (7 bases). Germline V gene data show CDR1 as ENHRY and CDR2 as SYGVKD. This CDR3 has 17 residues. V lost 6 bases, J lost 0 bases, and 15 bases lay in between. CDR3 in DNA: TGTGCCATCAGAATGGGACAGACTAGCTCTGGGGCCAACGTCCTGACTTTC. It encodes CAIRMGQTSSGANVLTF.

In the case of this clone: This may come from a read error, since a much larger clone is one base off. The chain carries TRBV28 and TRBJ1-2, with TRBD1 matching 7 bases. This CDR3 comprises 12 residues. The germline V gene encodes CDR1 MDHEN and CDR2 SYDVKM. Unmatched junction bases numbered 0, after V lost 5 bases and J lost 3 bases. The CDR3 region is CASSDRDYGYTF. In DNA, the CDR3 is TGTGCCAGCAGTGACAGGGACTATGGCTACACCTTC.

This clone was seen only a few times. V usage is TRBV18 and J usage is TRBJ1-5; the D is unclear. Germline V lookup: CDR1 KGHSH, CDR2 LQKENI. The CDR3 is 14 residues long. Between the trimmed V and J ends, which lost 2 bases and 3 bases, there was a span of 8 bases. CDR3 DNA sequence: TGTGCCAGCTCACCAGAAACTGACAATCAGCCCCAGCATTTT. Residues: CASSPETDNQPQHF. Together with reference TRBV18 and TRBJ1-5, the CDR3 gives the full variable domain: NAGVMQNPRHLVRRRGQEARLRCSPMKGHSHVYWYRQLPEEGLKFMVYLQKENIIDESGMPKERFSAEFPKEGPSILRIQQVVRGDSAAYFCASSPETDNQPQHFGDGTRLSIL.

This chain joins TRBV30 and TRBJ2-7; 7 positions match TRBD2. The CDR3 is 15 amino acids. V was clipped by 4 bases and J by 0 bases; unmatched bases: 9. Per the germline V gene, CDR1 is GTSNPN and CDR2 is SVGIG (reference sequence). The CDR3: CAWIRRGGGSYEQYF. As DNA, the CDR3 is TGTGCCTGGATCCGACGTGGGGGGGGCTCCTACGAGCAGTACTTC. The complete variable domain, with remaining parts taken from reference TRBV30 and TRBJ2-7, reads SQTIHQWPATLVQPVGSPLSLECTVEGTSNPNLYWYRQAAGRGLQLLFYSVGIGQISSEVPQNLSASRPQDRQFILSSKKLLLSDSGFYLCAWIRRGGGSYEQYFGPGTRLTVT.

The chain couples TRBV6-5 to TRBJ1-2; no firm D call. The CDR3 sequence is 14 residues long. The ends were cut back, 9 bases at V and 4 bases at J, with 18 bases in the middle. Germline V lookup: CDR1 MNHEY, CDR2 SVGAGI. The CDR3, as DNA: TGTGCCAGTCCATCATCCCCTAACCTCTATGGCTACACCTTC. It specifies CASPSSPNLYGYTF.

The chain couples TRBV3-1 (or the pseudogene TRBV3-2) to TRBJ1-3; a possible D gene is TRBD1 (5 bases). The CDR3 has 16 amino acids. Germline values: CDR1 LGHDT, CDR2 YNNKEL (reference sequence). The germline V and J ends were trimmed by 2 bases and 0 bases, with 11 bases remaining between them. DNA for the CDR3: TGTGCCAGCAGCCAACCCCGACAGAGCTCTGGAAACACCATATATTTT. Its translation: CASSQPRQSSGNTIYF.

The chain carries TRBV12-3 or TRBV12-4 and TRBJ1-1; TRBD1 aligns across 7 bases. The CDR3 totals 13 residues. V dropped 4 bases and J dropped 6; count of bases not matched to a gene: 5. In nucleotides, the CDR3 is TGTGCCAGCAGTTCAGACAGGGTGTCTGAAGCTTTCTTT. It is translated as CASSSDRVSEAFF.

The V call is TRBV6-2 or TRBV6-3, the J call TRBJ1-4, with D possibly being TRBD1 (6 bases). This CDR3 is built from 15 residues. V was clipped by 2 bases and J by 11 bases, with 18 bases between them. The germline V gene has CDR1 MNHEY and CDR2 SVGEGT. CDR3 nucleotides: TGTGCCAGCAGTTACCGGACAGTCGGCTTTGGCAAACTGTTTTTT. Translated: CASSYRTVGFGKLFF.

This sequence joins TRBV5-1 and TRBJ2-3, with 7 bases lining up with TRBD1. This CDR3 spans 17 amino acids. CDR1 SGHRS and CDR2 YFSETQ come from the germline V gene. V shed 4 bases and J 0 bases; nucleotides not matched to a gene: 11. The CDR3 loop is CASSLLIDRASTDTQYF. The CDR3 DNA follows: TGCGCCAGCAGCCTTCTCATAGACAGGGCTAGCACAGATACGCAGTATTTT. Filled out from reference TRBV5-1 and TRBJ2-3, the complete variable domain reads KAGVTQTPRYLIKTRGQQVTLSCSPISGHRSVSWYQQTPGQGLQFLFEYFSETQRNKGNFPGRFSGRQFSNSRSEMNVSTLELGDSALYLCASSLLIDRASTDTQYFGPGTRLTVL.

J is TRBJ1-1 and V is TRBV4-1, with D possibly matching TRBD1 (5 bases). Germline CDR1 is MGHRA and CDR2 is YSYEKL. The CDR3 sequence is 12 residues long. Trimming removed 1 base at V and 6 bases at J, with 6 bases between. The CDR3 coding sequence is TGCGCCAGCAGCCAAGGGGGGGCTGAAGCTTTCTTT. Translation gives CASSQGGAEAFF.

CDR3 sequence (DNA): TGCGCCAGCAGGGCGGACAGGGCACAGCCCCAGCATTTT. Translating it yields CASRADRAQPQHF. This chain joins TRBV5-1 and TRBJ1-5, with 8 bases identical to TRBD1. The CDR3 totals 13 residues. Germline CDR1 is SGHRS and CDR2 is YFSETQ. J gave up 7 bases and V 5 bases, and 5 bases lay outside the gene matches. Using reference TRBV5-1 and TRBJ1-5 for the parts outside the CDR3, the full variable domain is KAGVTQTPRYLIKTRGQQVTLSCSPISGHRSVSWYQQTPGQGLQFLFEYFSETQRNKGNFPGRFSGRQFSNSRSEMNVSTLELGDSALYLCASRADRAQPQHFGDGTRLSIL.

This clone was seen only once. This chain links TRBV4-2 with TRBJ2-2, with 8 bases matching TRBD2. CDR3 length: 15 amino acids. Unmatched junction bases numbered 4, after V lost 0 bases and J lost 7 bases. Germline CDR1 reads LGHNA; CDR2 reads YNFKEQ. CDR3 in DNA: TGTGCCAGCAGCCAAGAACAGCGGGGGTTCGGGGAGCTGTTTTTT. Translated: CASSQEQRGFGELFF.

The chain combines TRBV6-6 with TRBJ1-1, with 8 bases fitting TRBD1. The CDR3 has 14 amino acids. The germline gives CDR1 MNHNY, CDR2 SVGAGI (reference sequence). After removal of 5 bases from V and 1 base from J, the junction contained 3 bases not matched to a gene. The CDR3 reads CASSPGGGNTEAFF. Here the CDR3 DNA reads TGTGCCAGCAGTCCAGGGGGCGGGAACACTGAAGCTTTCTTT.

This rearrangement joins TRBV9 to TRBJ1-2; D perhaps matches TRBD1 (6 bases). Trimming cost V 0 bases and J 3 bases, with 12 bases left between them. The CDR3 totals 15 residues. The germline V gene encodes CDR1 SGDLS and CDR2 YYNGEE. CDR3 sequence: CASSVVEGGDYGYTF. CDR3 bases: TGTGCCAGCAGCGTAGTAGAAGGGGGGGACTATGGCTACACCTTC.

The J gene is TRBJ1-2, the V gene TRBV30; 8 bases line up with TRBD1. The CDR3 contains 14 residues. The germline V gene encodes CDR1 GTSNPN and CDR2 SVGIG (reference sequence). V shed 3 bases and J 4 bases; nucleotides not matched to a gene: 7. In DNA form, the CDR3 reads TGTGCCTGGAGCAGACTACAGGGGGTCTATGGCTACACCTTC. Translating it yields CAWSRLQGVYGYTF.

The CDR3 DNA reads TGTGCCAGTGGAATCGAAACAGGGGGCGCAAACTATGGCTACACCTTC. Encoded protein: CASGIETGGANYGYTF. V usage is TRBV19 and J usage is TRBJ1-2; 9 nucleotides agree with TRBD1. Germline V lookup: CDR1 LNHDA, CDR2 SQIVND (reference sequence). With 8 bases clipped from V and 2 bases from J, the junction kept 12 bases outside the gene matches. This CDR3 has 16 residues. Full variable domain (missing parts from reference TRBV19 and TRBJ1-2): DGGITQSPKYLFRKEGQNVTLSCEQNLNHDAMYWYRQDPGQGLRLIYYSQIVNDFQKGDIAEGYSVSREKKESFPLTVTSAQKNPTAFYLCASGIETGGANYGYTFGSGTRLTVV.

CDR3 sequence reads: CASSLGNRAGNQPQHF. The CDR3 nucleotides read TGTGCCAGCAGTTTGGGTAACAGGGCCGGCAATCAGCCCCAGCATTTT. V usage is TRBV27 and J usage is TRBJ1-5; tentative D call: TRBD1 (6 bases). Germline-derived CDR1 and CDR2 are MNHEY and SMNVEV (reference sequence). CDR3 length: 16 residues. The V end lost 3 bases, the J end lost 2 bases, and 14 bases lay between the germline ends.

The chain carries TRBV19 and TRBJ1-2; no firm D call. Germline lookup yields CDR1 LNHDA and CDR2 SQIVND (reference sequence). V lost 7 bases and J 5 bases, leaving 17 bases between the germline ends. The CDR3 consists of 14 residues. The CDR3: CASKDPPGLYGYTF. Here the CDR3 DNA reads TGTGCCAGTAAAGATCCGCCCGGGTTGTATGGCTACACCTTC.

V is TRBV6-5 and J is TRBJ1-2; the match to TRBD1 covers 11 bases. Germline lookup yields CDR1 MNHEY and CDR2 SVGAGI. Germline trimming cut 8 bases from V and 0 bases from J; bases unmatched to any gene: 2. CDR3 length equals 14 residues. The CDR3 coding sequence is TGTGCCAGCCGGGACAGGGGGACTAACTATGGCTACACCTTC. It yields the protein CASRDRGTNYGYTF.

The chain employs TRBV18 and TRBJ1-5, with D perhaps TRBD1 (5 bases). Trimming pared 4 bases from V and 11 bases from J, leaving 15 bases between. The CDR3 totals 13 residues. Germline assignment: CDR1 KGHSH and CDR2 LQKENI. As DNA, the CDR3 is TGTGCCAGCTCACGGGGGAGGGATGAGTCCCAGCATTTT. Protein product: CASSRGRDESQHF.

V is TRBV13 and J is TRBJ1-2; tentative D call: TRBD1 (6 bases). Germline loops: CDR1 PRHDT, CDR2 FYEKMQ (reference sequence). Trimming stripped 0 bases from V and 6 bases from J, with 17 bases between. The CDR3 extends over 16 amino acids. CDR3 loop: CASSLGRDTQTHGYTF. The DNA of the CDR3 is TGTGCCAGCAGCTTAGGCAGGGACACTCAAACACATGGCTACACCTTC.

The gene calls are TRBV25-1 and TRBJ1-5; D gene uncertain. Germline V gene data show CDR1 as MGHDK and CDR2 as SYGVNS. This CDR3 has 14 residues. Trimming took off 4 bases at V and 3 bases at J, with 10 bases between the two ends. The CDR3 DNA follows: TGTGCCAGCAGTGCCAGGACTTACAATCAGCCCCAGCATTTT. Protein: CASSARTYNQPQHF.

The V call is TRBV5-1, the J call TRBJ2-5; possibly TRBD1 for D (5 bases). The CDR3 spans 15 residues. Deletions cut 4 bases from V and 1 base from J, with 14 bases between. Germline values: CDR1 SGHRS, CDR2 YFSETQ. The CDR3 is CASSPPQGSQETQYF. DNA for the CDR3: TGCGCCAGCAGCCCCCCCCAGGGTTCCCAAGAGACCCAGTACTTC.

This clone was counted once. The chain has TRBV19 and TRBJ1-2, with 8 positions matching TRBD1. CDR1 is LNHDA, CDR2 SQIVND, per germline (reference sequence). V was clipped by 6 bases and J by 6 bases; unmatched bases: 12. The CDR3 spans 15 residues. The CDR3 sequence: CASRALAGGADGYTF. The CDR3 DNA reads TGTGCCAGTAGGGCCTTAGCAGGGGGCGCAGATGGCTACACCTTC.

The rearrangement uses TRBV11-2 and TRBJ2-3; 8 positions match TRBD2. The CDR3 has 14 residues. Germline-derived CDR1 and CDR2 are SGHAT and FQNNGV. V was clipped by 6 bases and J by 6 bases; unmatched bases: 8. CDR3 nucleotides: TGTGCCAGCAGTCTTCGGGGGGGCCTTGATACGCAGTATTTT. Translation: CASSLRGGLDTQYF.

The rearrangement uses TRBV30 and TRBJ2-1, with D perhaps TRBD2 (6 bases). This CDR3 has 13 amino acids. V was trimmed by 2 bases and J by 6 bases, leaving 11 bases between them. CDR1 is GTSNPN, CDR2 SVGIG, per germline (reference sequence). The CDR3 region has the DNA TGTGCCTGGAGTCCTAGCGATTTCAATGAGCAGTTCTTC. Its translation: CAWSPSDFNEQFF.

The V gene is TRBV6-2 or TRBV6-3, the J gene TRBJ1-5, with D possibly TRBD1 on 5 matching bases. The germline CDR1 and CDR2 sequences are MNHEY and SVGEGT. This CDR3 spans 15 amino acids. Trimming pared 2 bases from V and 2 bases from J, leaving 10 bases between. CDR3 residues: CASSYQGNGNQPQHF. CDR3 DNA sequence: TGTGCCAGCAGTTACCAGGGAAATGGCAATCAGCCCCAGCATTTT.

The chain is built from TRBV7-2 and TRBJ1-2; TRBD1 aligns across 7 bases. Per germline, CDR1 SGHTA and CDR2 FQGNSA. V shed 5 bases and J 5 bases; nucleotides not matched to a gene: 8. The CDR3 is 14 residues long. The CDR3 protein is CASSPRQGSYGYTF. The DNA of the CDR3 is TGTGCCAGCAGCCCCCGACAGGGAAGTTATGGCTACACCTTC. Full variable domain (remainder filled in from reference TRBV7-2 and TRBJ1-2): GAGVSQSPSNKVTEKGKDVELRCDPISGHTALYWYRQSLGQGLEFLIYFQGNSAPDKSGLPSDRFSAERTGGSVSTLTIQRTQQEDSAVYLCASSPRQGSYGYTFGSGTRLTVV.

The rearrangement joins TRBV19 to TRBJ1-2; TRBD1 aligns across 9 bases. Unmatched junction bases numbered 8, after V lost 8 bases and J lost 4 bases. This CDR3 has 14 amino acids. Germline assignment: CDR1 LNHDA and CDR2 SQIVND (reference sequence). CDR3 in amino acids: CASRPGQGGYGYTF. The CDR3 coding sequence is TGTGCCAGTCGGCCGGGACAGGGTGGCTATGGCTACACCTTC.

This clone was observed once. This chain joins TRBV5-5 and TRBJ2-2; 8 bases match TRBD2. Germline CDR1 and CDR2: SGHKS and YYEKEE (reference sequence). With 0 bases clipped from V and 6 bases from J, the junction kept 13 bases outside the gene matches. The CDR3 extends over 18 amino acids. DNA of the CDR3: TGTGCCAGCAGCTTGGTTCCAGCGGGGGCCTACCCGGCCGGGGAGCTGTTTTTT. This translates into CASSLVPAGAYPAGELFF.

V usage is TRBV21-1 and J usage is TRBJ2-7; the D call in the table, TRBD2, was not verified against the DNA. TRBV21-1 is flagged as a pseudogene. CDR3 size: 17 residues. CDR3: CASSKDGLAGLSYEQYF. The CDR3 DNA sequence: TGTGCCAGCAGCAAAGACGGACTAGCGGGGTTATCCTACGAGCAGTACTTC.